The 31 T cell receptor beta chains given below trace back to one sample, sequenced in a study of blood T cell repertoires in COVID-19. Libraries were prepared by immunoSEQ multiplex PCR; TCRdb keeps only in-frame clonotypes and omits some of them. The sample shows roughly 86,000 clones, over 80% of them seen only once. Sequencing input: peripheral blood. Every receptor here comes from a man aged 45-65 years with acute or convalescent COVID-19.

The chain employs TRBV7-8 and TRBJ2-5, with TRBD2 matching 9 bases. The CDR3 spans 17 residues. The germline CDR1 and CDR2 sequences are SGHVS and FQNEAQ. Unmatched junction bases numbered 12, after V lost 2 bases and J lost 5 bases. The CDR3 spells CASSLSSVSGGRETQYF. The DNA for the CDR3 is TGTGCCAGCAGCTTATCTAGCGTTAGCGGGGGCCGGGAGACCCAGTACTTC.

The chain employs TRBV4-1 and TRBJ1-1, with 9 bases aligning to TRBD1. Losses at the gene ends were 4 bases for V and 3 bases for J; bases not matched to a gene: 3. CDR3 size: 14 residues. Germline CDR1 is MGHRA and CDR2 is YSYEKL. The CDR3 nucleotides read TGCGCCAGCAGCCCCGGACAGGGGTACACTGAAGCTTTCTTT. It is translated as CASSPGQGYTEAFF.

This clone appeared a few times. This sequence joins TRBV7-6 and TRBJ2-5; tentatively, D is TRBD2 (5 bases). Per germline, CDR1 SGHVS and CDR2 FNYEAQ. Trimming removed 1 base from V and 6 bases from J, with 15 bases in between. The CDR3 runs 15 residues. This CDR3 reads CASSLDEGHKQTQYF. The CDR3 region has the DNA TGTGCCAGCAGCTTAGACGAGGGTCACAAGCAGACCCAGTACTTC.

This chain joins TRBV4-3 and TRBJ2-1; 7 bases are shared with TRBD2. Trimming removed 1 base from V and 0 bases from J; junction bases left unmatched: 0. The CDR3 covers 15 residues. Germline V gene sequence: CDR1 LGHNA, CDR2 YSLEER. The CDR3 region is CASSQGGGSYNEQFF. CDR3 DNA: TGCGCCAGCAGCCAAGGCGGGGGCTCCTACAATGAGCAGTTCTTC.

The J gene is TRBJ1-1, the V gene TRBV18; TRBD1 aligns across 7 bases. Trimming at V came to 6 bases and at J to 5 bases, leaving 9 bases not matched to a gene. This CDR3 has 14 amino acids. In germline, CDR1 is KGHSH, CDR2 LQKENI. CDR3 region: CASSPGQDRTEAFF. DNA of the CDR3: TGTGCCAGCTCCCCAGGACAGGATCGGACTGAAGCTTTCTTT.

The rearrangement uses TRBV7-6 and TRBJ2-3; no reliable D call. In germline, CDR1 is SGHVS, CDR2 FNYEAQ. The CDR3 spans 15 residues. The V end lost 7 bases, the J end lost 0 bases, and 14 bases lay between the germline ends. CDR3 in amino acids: CASTISPTSTDTQYF. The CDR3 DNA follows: TGTGCCAGCACCATCTCCCCGACTAGCACAGATACGCAGTATTTT.

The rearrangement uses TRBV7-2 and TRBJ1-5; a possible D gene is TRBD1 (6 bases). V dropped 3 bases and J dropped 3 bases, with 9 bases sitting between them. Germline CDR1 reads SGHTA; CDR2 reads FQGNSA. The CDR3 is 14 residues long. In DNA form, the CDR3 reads TGTGCCAGCAGCTTTGGGACAAACAATCAGCCCCAGCATTTT. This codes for CASSFGTNNQPQHF.

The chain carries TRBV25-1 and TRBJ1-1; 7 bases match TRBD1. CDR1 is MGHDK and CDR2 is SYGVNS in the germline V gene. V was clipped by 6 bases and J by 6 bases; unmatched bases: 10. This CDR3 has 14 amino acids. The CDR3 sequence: CASREDRRFAEAFF. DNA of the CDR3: TGTGCCAGCAGGGAGGACAGGAGGTTCGCTGAAGCTTTCTTT.

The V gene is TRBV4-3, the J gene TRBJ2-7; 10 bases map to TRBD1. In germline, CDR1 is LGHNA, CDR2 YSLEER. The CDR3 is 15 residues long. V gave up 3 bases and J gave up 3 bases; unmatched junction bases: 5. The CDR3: CASSQSGTGDYEQYF. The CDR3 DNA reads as TGCGCCAGCAGCCAGTCCGGGACAGGGGACTACGAGCAGTACTTC.

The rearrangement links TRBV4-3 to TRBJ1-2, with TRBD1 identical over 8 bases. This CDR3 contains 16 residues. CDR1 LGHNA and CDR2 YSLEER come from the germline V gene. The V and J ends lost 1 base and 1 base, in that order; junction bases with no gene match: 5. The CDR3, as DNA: TGCGCCAGCAGCCAAGCGGAAGACAGGGGTAACTATGGCTACACCTTC. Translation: CASSQAEDRGNYGYTF.

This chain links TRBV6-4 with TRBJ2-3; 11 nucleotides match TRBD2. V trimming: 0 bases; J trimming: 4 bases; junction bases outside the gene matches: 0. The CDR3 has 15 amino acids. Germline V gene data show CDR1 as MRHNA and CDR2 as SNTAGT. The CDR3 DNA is TGTGCCAGCAGTGACTCTAGCGGGGGGGCAGATACGCAGTATTTT. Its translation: CASSDSSGGADTQYF.

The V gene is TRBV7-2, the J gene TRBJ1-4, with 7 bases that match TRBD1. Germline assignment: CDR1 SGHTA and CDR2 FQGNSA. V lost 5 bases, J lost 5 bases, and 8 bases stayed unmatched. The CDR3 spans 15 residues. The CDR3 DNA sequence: TGTGCCAGCAGCGAACCGGGACAGCTCAATGAAAAACTGTTTTTT. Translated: CASSEPGQLNEKLFF.

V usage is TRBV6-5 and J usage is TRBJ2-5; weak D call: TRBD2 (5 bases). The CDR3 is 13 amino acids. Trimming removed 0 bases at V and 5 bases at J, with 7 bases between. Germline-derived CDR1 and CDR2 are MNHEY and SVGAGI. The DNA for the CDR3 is TGTGCCAGCAGTTACTCGACGGGGGAGACCCAGTACTTC. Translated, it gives CASSYSTGETQYF.

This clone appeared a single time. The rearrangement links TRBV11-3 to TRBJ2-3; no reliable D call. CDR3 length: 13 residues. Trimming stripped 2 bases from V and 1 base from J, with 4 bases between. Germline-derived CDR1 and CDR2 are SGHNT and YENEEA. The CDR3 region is CASSLSGTDTQYF. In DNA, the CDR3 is TGTGCCAGCAGCTTATCTGGCACAGATACGCAGTATTTT. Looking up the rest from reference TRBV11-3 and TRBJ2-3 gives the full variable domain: EAGVVQSPRYKIIEKKQPVAFWCNPISGHNTLYWYLQNLGQGPELLIRYENEEAVDDSQLPKDRFSAERLKGVDSTLKIQPAELGDSAVYLCASSLSGTDTQYFGPGTRLTVL.

This CDR3 reads CATSERTGANNQPQHF. The CDR3 DNA sequence: TGTGCCACCAGTGAACGGACAGGGGCCAACAATCAGCCCCAGCATTTT. The rearrangement uses TRBV24-1 and TRBJ1-5; 9 nucleotides line up with TRBD1. J lost 3 bases, V lost 4 bases, and 6 bases had no gene match. The CDR3 covers 16 residues. The germline V gene encodes CDR1 KGHDR and CDR2 SFDVKD.

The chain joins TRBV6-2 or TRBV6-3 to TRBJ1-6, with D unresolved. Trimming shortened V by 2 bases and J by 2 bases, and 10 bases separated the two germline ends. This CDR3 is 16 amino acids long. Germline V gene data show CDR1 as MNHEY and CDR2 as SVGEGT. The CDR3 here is CASSYGEIAYNSPLHF. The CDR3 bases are TGTGCCAGCAGTTACGGAGAGATAGCCTATAATTCACCCCTCCACTTT.

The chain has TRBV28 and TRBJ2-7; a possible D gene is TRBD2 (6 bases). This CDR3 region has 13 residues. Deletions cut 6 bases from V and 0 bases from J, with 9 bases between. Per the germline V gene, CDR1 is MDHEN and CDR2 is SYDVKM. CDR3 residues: CASSRDSSYEQYF. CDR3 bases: TGTGCCAGCAGCCGGGACTCCTCCTACGAGCAGTACTTC.

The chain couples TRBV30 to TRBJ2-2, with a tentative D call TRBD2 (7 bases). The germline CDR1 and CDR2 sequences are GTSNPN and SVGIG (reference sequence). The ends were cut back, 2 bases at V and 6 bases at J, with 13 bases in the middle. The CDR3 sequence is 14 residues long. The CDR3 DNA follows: TGTGCCTGGAGTCTGGGGGCGGGGGCCGGGGAGCTGTTTTTT. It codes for CAWSLGAGAGELFF.

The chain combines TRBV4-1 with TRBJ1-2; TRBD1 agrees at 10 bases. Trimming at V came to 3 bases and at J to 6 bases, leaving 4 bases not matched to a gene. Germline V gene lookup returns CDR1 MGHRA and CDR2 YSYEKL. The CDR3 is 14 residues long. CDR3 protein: CASSHPGQGDGYTF. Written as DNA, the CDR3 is TGCGCCAGCAGCCATCCCGGACAGGGGGATGGCTACACCTTC.

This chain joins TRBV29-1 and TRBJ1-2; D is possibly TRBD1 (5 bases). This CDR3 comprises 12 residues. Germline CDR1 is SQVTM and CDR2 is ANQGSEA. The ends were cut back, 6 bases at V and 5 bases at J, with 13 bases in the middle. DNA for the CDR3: TGCAGCGTCACCGCGGAGGGGTATGGCTACACCTTC. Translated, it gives CSVTAEGYGYTF.

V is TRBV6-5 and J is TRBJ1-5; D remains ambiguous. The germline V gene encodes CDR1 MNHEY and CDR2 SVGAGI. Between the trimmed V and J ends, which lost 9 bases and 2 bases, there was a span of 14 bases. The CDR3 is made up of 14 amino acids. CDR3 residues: CASARAEGNQPQHF. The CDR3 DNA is TGTGCCAGTGCCAGAGCCGAGGGCAATCAGCCCCAGCATTTT.

This CDR3 reads CASSPWVKGGPYEQYF. CDR3 bases: TGTGCCAGCAGCCCGTGGGTGAAGGGAGGGCCCTACGAGCAGTACTTC. This chain connects TRBV7-3 to TRBJ2-7; 7 nucleotides align to TRBD2. The CDR3 has 16 residues. J gave up 2 bases and V 5 bases, and 12 bases lay outside the gene matches. The germline V gene encodes CDR1 SGHTA and CDR2 FQGTGA.

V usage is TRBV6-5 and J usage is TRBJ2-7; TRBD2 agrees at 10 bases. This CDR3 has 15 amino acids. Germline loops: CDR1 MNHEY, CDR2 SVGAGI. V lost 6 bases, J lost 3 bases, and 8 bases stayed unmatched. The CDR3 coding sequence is TGTGCCAGCAGCCGGCTAGCGGGAGCCTACTACGAGCAGTACTTC. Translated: CASSRLAGAYYEQYF.

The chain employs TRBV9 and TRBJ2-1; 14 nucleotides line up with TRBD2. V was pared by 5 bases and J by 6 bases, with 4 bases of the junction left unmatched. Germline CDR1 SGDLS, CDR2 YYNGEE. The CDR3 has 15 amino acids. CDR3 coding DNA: TGTGCCAGCAGTGGACTAGCGGGAGGCCGCAATGAGCAGTTCTTC. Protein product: CASSGLAGGRNEQFF.

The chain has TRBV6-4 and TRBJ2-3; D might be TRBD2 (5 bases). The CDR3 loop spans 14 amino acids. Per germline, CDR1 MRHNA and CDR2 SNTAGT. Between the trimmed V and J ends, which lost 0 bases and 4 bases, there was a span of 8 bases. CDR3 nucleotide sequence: TGTGCCAGCAGTGACTCCCAGCGGTCAGATACGCAGTATTTT. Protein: CASSDSQRSDTQYF.

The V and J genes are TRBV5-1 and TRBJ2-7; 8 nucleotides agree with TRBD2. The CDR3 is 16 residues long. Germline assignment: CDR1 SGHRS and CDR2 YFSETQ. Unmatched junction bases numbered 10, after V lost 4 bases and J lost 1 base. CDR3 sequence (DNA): TGCGCCAGCAGCGTGACCCCGGCGGGAGGTTCCTACGAGCAGTACTTC. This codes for CASSVTPAGGSYEQYF. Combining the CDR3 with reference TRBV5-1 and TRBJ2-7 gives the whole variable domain KAGVTQTPRYLIKTRGQQVTLSCSPISGHRSVSWYQQTPGQGLQFLFEYFSETQRNKGNFPGRFSGRQFSNSRSEMNVSTLELGDSALYLCASSVTPAGGSYEQYFGPGTRLTVT.

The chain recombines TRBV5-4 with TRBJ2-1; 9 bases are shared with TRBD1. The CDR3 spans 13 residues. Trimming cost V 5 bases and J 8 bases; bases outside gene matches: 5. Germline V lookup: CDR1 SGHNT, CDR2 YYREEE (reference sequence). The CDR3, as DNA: TGTGCCAGCAGGTACACAGGGGGCGATGAGCAGTTCTTC. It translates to CASRYTGGDEQFF.

CDR3 amino acids: CASMGGSGANEKLFF. The CDR3 nucleotides are TGTGCCAGCATGGGGGGTAGTGGAGCTAATGAAAAACTGTTTTTT. This sequence joins TRBV6-5 and TRBJ1-4; D possibly corresponds to TRBD1 (5 bases). This CDR3 has 15 residues. The germline gives CDR1 MNHEY, CDR2 SVGAGI. Between the trimmed V and J ends, which lost 7 bases and 3 bases, there was a span of 15 bases.

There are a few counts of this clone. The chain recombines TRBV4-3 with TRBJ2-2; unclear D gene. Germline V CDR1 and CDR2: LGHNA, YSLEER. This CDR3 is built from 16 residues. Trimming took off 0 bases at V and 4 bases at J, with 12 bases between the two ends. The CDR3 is CASSQEWLVATGELFF. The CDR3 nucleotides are TGCGCCAGCAGCCAAGAATGGCTAGTCGCCACCGGGGAGCTGTTTTTT.

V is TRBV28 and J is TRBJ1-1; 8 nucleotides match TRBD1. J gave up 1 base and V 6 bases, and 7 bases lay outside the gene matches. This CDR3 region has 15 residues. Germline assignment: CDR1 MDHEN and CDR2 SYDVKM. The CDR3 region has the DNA TGTGCCAGCAGAGACACAGGGGGGAAGAACACTGAAGCTTTCTTT. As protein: CASRDTGGKNTEAFF.

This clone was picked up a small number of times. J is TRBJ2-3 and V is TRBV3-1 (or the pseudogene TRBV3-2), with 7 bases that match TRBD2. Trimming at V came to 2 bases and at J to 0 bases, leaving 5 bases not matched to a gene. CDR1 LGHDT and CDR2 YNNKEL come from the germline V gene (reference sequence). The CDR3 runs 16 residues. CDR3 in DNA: TGTGCCAGCAGCCAATGGGAACTAGCGAGCACAGATACGCAGTATTTT. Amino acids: CASSQWELASTDTQYF.